This T cell receptor (beta chain) is drawn from a study of cytomegalovirus exposure and HLA in healthy donors. The overall study: From donors who were HLA-typed, an early data release held approximately 91 million unique TCRs. Points from the study as a whole: Sequencing depth roughly uniform across donors was assumed in presence/absence analyses.

The study ran its PCR with 60 Vbeta and 13 Jbeta primers. Measured with immunoSEQ multiplex PCR; TCRdb has only the in-frame clones, and not every one. This repertoire includes around 140,000 clones. As regards this clone: Its specificity is unknown.

The sequence was collected from a man between 18 and 29 years old in good health and CMV-seronegative. The sequenced sample consisted of PBMCs.

Written as DNA, the CDR3 is TGTGCCTGGAGTCGGACAGGAAGCTCTGGGGCCAACGTCCTGACTTTC. It specifies CAWSRTGSSGANVLTF. The chain uses TRBV30 and TRBJ2-6; 7 bases map to TRBD1. This CDR3 comprises 16 residues. V dropped 2 bases and J dropped 0; count of bases not matched to a gene: 4. The germline CDR1 and CDR2 sequences are GTSNPN and SVGIG (reference sequence).